This entry lists 11 T cell receptor beta chains sequenced from one sample in a study of radiation and T cells in renal cell carcinoma. Specified time point: blood 2 weeks post-SBRT. Regarding treatment: 15 Gy SBRT to primary tumor, nephrectomy 4 weeks later. The method was immunoSEQ multiplex PCR; TCRdb's version includes in-frame clones alone and lacks a portion of them. The sample contains some 130,000 clones, more than 75% of which appear only once. The sequenced sample was blood, obtained from a patient whose treatment included radiotherapy and nephrectomy. Receptors originate from a woman aged 70-85 years with renal cell carcinoma.

This clone was detected a few times. The chain couples TRBV27 to TRBJ2-7; D is undetermined. The CDR3 covers 11 residues. V shed 8 bases and J shed 2 bases, with 7 bases lying between them. Germline V gene sequence: CDR1 MNHEY, CDR2 SMNVEV (reference sequence). The CDR3 region is CASGNTYEQYF. The DNA for the CDR3 is TGTGCCAGCGGCAATACCTACGAGCAGTACTTC.

The table lists this clone with a few counts. V usage is TRBV7-2 and J usage is TRBJ1-2; 7 positions match TRBD1. Germline loops: CDR1 SGHTA, CDR2 FQGNSA. V gave up 2 bases and J gave up 8 bases; unmatched junction bases: 11. The CDR3 has 15 amino acids. This chain's CDR3 is CASSLRGPLEAGYTF. CDR3 DNA sequence: TGTGCCAGCAGCTTAAGGGGGCCTCTAGAGGCAGGCTACACCTTC.

J is TRBJ2-7 and V is TRBV5-1, with D tentatively TRBD1 (6 bases). The germline V and J ends were trimmed by 1 base and 7 bases, with 12 bases remaining between them. The germline CDR1 and CDR2 sequences are SGHRS and YFSETQ. This CDR3 is built from 13 residues. CDR3 in amino acids: CASSLNRASEQYF. CDR3 bases: TGCGCCAGCAGCTTGAACAGGGCGAGTGAGCAGTACTTC.

The V and J genes are TRBV5-6 and TRBJ2-5; TRBD2 matches 9 bases. The V gene end was trimmed by 1 base and the J gene end by 3 bases; junction bases not matched to a gene: 7. Germline V gene lookup returns CDR1 SGHDT and CDR2 YYEEEE. This CDR3 has 16 residues. Here the CDR3 DNA reads TGTGCCAGCAGCTTGTGGGGACTAGCATTTAAAGAGACCCAGTACTTC. It yields the protein CASSLWGLAFKETQYF.

This clone has a single count. The V call is TRBV30, the J call TRBJ2-5; D tentatively reads TRBD1 or TRBD2 (5 bases each). This CDR3 contains 14 residues. The V gene's germline CDR1 is GTSNPN and CDR2 SVGIG (reference sequence). Deletions cut 2 bases from V and 7 bases from J, with 17 bases between. The chain's CDR3 is CAWSIGTPGGTQYF. CDR3 sequence (DNA): TGTGCCTGGAGTATCGGGACCCCAGGCGGGACCCAGTACTTC. Together with reference TRBV30 and TRBJ2-5, the CDR3 gives the full variable domain: SQTIHQWPATLVQPVGSPLSLECTVEGTSNPNLYWYRQAAGRGLQLLFYSVGIGQISSEVPQNLSASRPQDRQFILSSKKLLLSDSGFYLCAWSIGTPGGTQYFGPGTRLLVL.

DNA for the CDR3: TGCGCCAGCAGCATACAGGGGGCGGGGGAGCAGTTCTTC. Its translation is CASSIQGAGEQFF. The gene calls are TRBV5-1 and TRBJ2-1, with 9 bases fitting TRBD1. Germline CDR1 and CDR2: SGHRS and YFSETQ. The CDR3 is made up of 13 amino acids. V gave up 4 bases and J gave up 10 bases; unmatched junction bases: 6. The variable domain in full, completed from reference TRBV5-1 and TRBJ2-1, reads KAGVTQTPRYLIKTRGQQVTLSCSPISGHRSVSWYQQTPGQGLQFLFEYFSETQRNKGNFPGRFSGRQFSNSRSEMNVSTLELGDSALYLCASSIQGAGEQFFGPGTRLTVL.

This clone was counted a few times. The chain carries TRBV30 and TRBJ1-5; D is uncertain. V was shortened by 4 bases and J by 1 base, with 8 bases between the two germline ends. CDR1 is GTSNPN, CDR2 SVGIG, per germline (reference sequence). This CDR3 contains 13 residues. CDR3 sequence: CAWTVNSNQPQHF. The CDR3 DNA reads as TGTGCCTGGACCGTGAACAGCAATCAGCCCCAGCATTTT.

The CDR3 is CASSLVGQPGQGERSGYTF. The CDR3 DNA reads as TGTGCCAGCAGCTTAGTAGGCCAACCGGGACAGGGGGAGAGGAGCGGCTACACCTTC. The chain has TRBV7-8 and TRBJ1-2; 11 bases map to TRBD1. The germline CDR1 and CDR2 sequences are SGHVS and FQNEAQ. Trimming took 1 base from V and 8 from J; bases not matched to a gene: 18. The CDR3 extends over 19 amino acids.

V and J are TRBV7-6 and TRBJ1-1; 9 bases line up with TRBD1. Trimming at V came to 11 bases and at J to 4 bases, leaving 8 bases not matched to a gene. Germline values: CDR1 SGHVS, CDR2 FNYEAQ. The CDR3 is made up of 13 amino acids. CDR3 region: CAAGDRGATEAFF. The CDR3 DNA reads TGTGCCGCGGGAGACAGGGGGGCCACTGAAGCTTTCTTT.

The rearrangement joins TRBV19 to TRBJ1-6; D unclear. This CDR3 contains 15 residues. The ends were cut back, 4 bases at V and 0 bases at J, with 7 bases in the middle. The germline V gene has CDR1 LNHDA and CDR2 SQIVND (reference sequence). The CDR3 spells CASSRKSSYNSPLHF. The CDR3 coding sequence is TGTGCCAGTAGTAGGAAGAGCTCCTATAATTCACCCCTCCACTTT.

In regard to this clone: Other DNA sequences from this sample encode an identical CDR3 as well. V is TRBV7-3 and J is TRBJ2-2; D uncertain. Germline V gene data show CDR1 as SGHTA and CDR2 as FQGTGA. Deletions cut 1 base from V and 5 bases from J, with 8 bases between. The CDR3 sequence is 14 residues long. For the CDR3, the DNA is TGTGCCAGCAGCTTAAAACTTGGAACCGGGGAGCTGTTTTTT. Amino acids: CASSLKLGTGELFF.